This passage covers 20 T cell receptor beta chains from one sample sequenced in a study of T cell responses to AZD1222 COVID-19 vaccine. Assay: immunoSEQ multiplex PCR; the TCRdb copy retains only in-frame clones and omits some. The sample yields about 140,000 clones, 75% to 90% seen once. This material consisted of peripheral blood, taken on day 0 of AZD1222 vaccination. These receptors all stem from an adult in good health.

The chain uses TRBV7-2 and TRBJ1-2; 9 positions agree with TRBD1. Germline V CDR1 and CDR2: SGHTA, FQGNSA. CDR3 length equals 14 residues. J gave up 7 bases and V 5 bases, and 8 bases lay outside the gene matches. The CDR3, as DNA: TGTGCCAGCAGCCCCCAAACAGGGGGCGGTGGCTACACCTTC. Its protein is CASSPQTGGGGYTF.

The rearrangement uses TRBV2 and TRBJ2-3, with D maybe TRBD2 (5 bases). CDR1 SNHLY and CDR2 FYNNEI come from the germline V gene. Trimming cost V 7 bases and J 6 bases, with 20 bases left between them. There are 15 residues in the CDR3. DNA of the CDR3: TGTGCCAGCACTACAAAGGGTCTAGCCGCGGATACGCAGTATTTT. Its translation: CASTTKGLAADTQYF.

For the CDR3, the DNA is TGTGCCAGCAGTTTTCTTTATTCAGGGACCACCGGGGAGCTGTTTTTT. Translated, it gives CASSFLYSGTTGELFF. The chain couples TRBV11-2 to TRBJ2-2; D is tentatively TRBD1 or TRBD2 (5 bases each). Germline lookup yields CDR1 SGHAT and CDR2 FQNNGV. Between the trimmed V and J ends, which lost 6 bases and 4 bases, there was a span of 18 bases. The CDR3 consists of 16 residues.

The chain employs TRBV7-6 and TRBJ2-5; D possibly uses TRBD1 or TRBD2 (5 bases each). Per the germline V gene, CDR1 is SGHVS and CDR2 is FNYEAQ. This CDR3 comprises 15 residues. The ends were cut back, 5 bases at V and 5 bases at J, with 18 bases in the middle. The CDR3: CASSGRGEQRETQYF. DNA of the CDR3: TGTGCCAGCAGCGGTCGAGGGGAGCAACGGGAGACCCAGTACTTC.

This chain connects TRBV2 to TRBJ2-2; D assignment may be TRBD1 or TRBD2 (5 bases each). The V gene's germline CDR1 is SNHLY and CDR2 FYNNEI. The CDR3 length is 14 residues. The V end was cut by 8 bases, the J end by 5 bases, with 15 bases between. Here the CDR3 reads CASRDPGITGELFF. The CDR3 DNA reads as TGTGCCAGCCGGGACCCTGGGATTACCGGGGAGCTGTTTTTT.

The chain employs TRBV5-8 and TRBJ1-2, with no clear D. The V end was cut by 0 bases, the J end by 6 bases, with 9 bases between. Germline V gene sequence: CDR1 SGHTS, CDR2 YDEGEE. CDR3 size: 13 residues. The CDR3 spells CASSLVVPDGYTF. CDR3 nucleotide sequence: TGTGCCAGCAGCTTGGTAGTCCCTGATGGCTACACCTTC.

This sequence joins TRBV5-1 and TRBJ2-2; D gene uncertain. Per the germline V gene, CDR1 is SGHRS and CDR2 is YFSETQ. This CDR3 contains 13 residues. Trimming pared 4 bases from V and 0 bases from J, leaving 4 bases between. The CDR3 loop reads CASSPSNTGELFF. Written as DNA, the CDR3 is TGCGCCAGCAGCCCTTCGAACACCGGGGAGCTGTTTTTT. Together with reference TRBV5-1 and TRBJ2-2, the CDR3 gives the full variable domain: KAGVTQTPRYLIKTRGQQVTLSCSPISGHRSVSWYQQTPGQGLQFLFEYFSETQRNKGNFPGRFSGRQFSNSRSEMNVSTLELGDSALYLCASSPSNTGELFFGEGSRLTVL.

This chain connects TRBV7-6 to TRBJ2-7; 8 bases fit TRBD2. This CDR3 spans 15 amino acids. Germline assignment: CDR1 SGHVS and CDR2 FNYEAQ. V gave up 2 bases and J gave up 5 bases; unmatched junction bases: 8. The CDR3 spells CASSLRGGGSHEQYF. For the CDR3, the DNA is TGTGCCAGCAGCTTACGGGGGGGAGGCTCTCACGAGCAGTACTTC.

This chain connects TRBV30 to TRBJ2-7; D tentatively fits TRBD1 or TRBD2 (5 bases each). CDR3 length equals 13 residues. Trimming stripped 7 bases from V and 6 bases from J, with 19 bases between. In germline, CDR1 is GTSNPN, CDR2 SVGIG (reference sequence). The CDR3 DNA is TGTGCCTACCGGGACCCAACTAGGGTCGAGCAGTACTTC. Residues: CAYRDPTRVEQYF.

V is TRBV24-1 and J is TRBJ2-7; D remains ambiguous. In germline, CDR1 is KGHDR, CDR2 SFDVKD. The CDR3 covers 11 residues. The V end lost 9 bases, the J end lost 6 bases, and 11 bases lay between the germline ends. The CDR3 here is CATLGPTEQYF. The CDR3 nucleotides read TGTGCCACCCTAGGGCCCACCGAGCAGTACTTC.

The chain couples TRBV18 to TRBJ2-2; D gene ambiguous. CDR3 size: 13 residues. CDR1 and CDR2 (germline): KGHSH, LQKENI. V lost 3 bases and J 6 bases, leaving 8 bases between the germline ends. For the CDR3, the DNA is TGTGCCAGCTCACCCCTCGAAGCCGGGGAGCTGTTTTTT. Protein: CASSPLEAGELFF.

The chain uses TRBV6-1 and TRBJ2-7; no definite D call. The CDR3 runs to 15 residues. The germline V gene has CDR1 MNHNS and CDR2 SASEGT. V shed 2 bases and J shed 4 bases, with 15 bases lying between them. DNA for the CDR3: TGTGCCAGCAGTGAAATTTCTCTCGAGGCGTACGAGCAGTACTTC. Its protein is CASSEISLEAYEQYF.

The chain carries TRBV12-3 or TRBV12-4 and TRBJ1-4; possibly TRBD1 for D (6 bases). The CDR3 has 12 residues. V was pared by 6 bases and J by 10 bases, with 12 bases between. The DNA of the CDR3 is TGTGCCAGCAGCTCCGGGACACGAAAACTGTTTTTT. Translated, it gives CASSSGTRKLFF.

This rearrangement joins TRBV15 to TRBJ1-6; 9 bases map to TRBD1. The CDR3 sequence is 16 residues long. V trimming: 4 bases; J trimming: 4 bases; junction bases outside the gene matches: 5. CDR1 and CDR2 from the germline V gene are LNHNV and YYDKDF (reference sequence). The CDR3 DNA follows: TGTGCCACCAGCATTGACAGGGGGAGATATAATTCACCCCTCCACTTT. Protein: CATSIDRGRYNSPLHF.

The genes are TRBV5-8 and TRBJ1-5; tentatively, D is TRBD1 (5 bases). The CDR3 length is 14 residues. The V gene's germline CDR1 is SGHTS and CDR2 YDEGEE. The ends were cut back, 0 bases at V and 4 bases at J, with 8 bases in the middle. The DNA for the CDR3 is TGTGCCAGCAGCTTGGGACAGCCTAATCAGCCCCAGCATTTT. It translates to CASSLGQPNQPQHF.

CDR3 loop: CATSDNAGTGGHNEQFF. DNA for the CDR3: TGTGCCACCAGTGATAACGCCGGGACAGGAGGTCACAATGAGCAGTTCTTC. The chain employs TRBV24-1 and TRBJ2-1, with 8 nucleotides matching TRBD1. V lost 3 bases to trimming and J lost 5 bases; unmatched junction nucleotides: 11. Germline V gene data show CDR1 as KGHDR and CDR2 as SFDVKD. The length of the CDR3 is 17 residues.

The rearrangement links TRBV27 to TRBJ1-1; D is perhaps TRBD1 (5 bases). Per the germline V gene, CDR1 is MNHEY and CDR2 is SMNVEV (reference sequence). The CDR3 loop spans 15 amino acids. Trimming took 3 bases from V and 1 from J, leaving 12 bases between them. CDR3: CASSFGGGANTEAFF. As DNA, the CDR3 is TGTGCCAGCAGTTTTGGGGGAGGAGCGAACACTGAAGCTTTCTTT.

The CDR3, as DNA: TGTGCCAGCAGGTCCGATAGCGTATATGGCTACACCTTC. It encodes CASRSDSVYGYTF. The chain links TRBV12-3 or TRBV12-4 to TRBJ1-2; D uncertain. The V end lost 6 bases, the J end lost 5 bases, and 13 bases lay between the germline ends. The CDR3 runs to 13 residues.

The chain has TRBV30 and TRBJ1-1; D is uncertain. CDR3 length: 13 amino acids. Germline CDR1 is GTSNPN and CDR2 is SVGIG (reference sequence). The V and J ends lost 0 bases and 1 base respectively, with 6 bases between them. The CDR3 DNA is TGTGCCTGGAGTGTACATCAGAACACTGAAGCTTTCTTT. It is translated as CAWSVHQNTEAFF.

The genes are TRBV19 and TRBJ2-7; D unresolved. Germline-derived CDR1 and CDR2 are LNHDA and SQIVND (reference sequence). This CDR3 is 13 amino acids long. Trimming removed 4 bases at V and 2 bases at J, with 9 bases between. The chain's CDR3 is CASSTDVTYEQYF. The CDR3 nucleotides read TGTGCCAGTAGTACGGACGTAACCTACGAGCAGTACTTC.